A selection of T cell receptor beta chains follows, all from one sample in a study of T cell responses to AZD1222 COVID-19 vaccine. The assay was immunoSEQ multiplex PCR, and TCRdb's table has in-frame clones only and misses some. The repertoire holds around 83,000 clones, with more than 70% as singletons. Sequencing was performed on peripheral blood, taken on day 0 of AZD1222 vaccination. The receptors were gathered from an adult in good health. Both conserved end residues are part of each CDR3. Fields, in order: clone size, CDR3 length, J gene, D gene, V gene, CDR3 DNA, CDR3 protein. The D gene is left open where the match is weak. Clone sizes are given selectively: once, few, many, or a class where the clone is expanded.

abundance: once; len: 14; j_gene: TRBJ2-7; d_gene: .; v_gene: TRBV6-2/TRBV6-3; CDR3nt: TGTGCCAGCAGTTACTCGCGGGTTACCTACGAGCAGTACTTC; CDR3aa: CASSYSRVTYEQYF
abundance: .; len: 15; j_gene: TRBJ2-1; d_gene: TRBD1; v_gene: TRBV7-9; CDR3nt: TGTGCCAGCAACCCGACAGGGAGCCCCCCGGGTGAGCAGTTCTTC; CDR3aa: CASNPTGSPPGEQFF
abundance: few; len: 16; j_gene: TRBJ1-6; d_gene: .; v_gene: TRBV10-2; CDR3nt: TGCGCCAGCAGTGAGTCGAGATCACTAGCAAATTCACCCCTCCACTTT; CDR3aa: CASSESRSLANSPLHF
abundance: once; len: 13; j_gene: TRBJ1-6; d_gene: TRBD1; v_gene: TRBV30; CDR3nt: TGTGCCTGGACGGGACAGCTAGATTCACCCCTCCACTTT; CDR3aa: CAWTGQLDSPLHF
abundance: .; len: 17; j_gene: TRBJ1-5; d_gene: .; v_gene: TRBV7-2; CDR3nt: TGTGCCAGCAGCTTAGCCCATACACTGTATAGCAATCAGCCCCAGCATTTT; CDR3aa: CASSLAHTLYSNQPQHF
abundance: .; len: 16; j_gene: TRBJ1-2; d_gene: .; v_gene: TRBV5-1; CDR3nt: TGCGCCAGCAGCCCAGATACCGTGGACGGTGGCTATGGCTACACCTTC; CDR3aa: CASSPDTVDGGYGYTF
abundance: .; len: 13; j_gene: TRBJ1-4; d_gene: .; v_gene: TRBV7-9; CDR3nt: TGTGCCAGCAGCTTTTACGGAAATGAAAAACTGTTTTTT; CDR3aa: CASSFYGNEKLFF
abundance: once; len: 12; j_gene: TRBJ1-2; d_gene: .; v_gene: TRBV2; CDR3nt: TGTGCCAGCAGTGAAGGCAGGGATAGAGCCTTCTTC; CDR3aa: CASSEGRDRAFF
abundance: .; len: 11; j_gene: TRBJ2-1; d_gene: .; v_gene: TRBV7-6; CDR3nt: TGTGCCAGCAGTTCAACGGGAGTTCAGTTCTTC; CDR3aa: CASSSTGVQFF
abundance: .; len: 14; j_gene: TRBJ1-1; d_gene: .; v_gene: TRBV7-8; CDR3nt: TGTGCCAGCAGCTTAGGTGGCATGAACACTGAAGCTTTCTTT; CDR3aa: CASSLGGMNTEAFF
abundance: few; len: 15; j_gene: TRBJ2-7; d_gene: TRBD1; v_gene: TRBV19; CDR3nt: TGTGCCAGTAGTCCCGGACAGGGGATCCCCTACGAGCAGTACTTC; CDR3aa: CASSPGQGIPYEQYF
abundance: .; len: 12; j_gene: TRBJ2-5; d_gene: .; v_gene: TRBV10-3; CDR3nt: TGTGCCATCAGTGAGGTCGGGGAGACCCAGTACTTC; CDR3aa: CAISEVGETQYF
abundance: .; len: 15; j_gene: TRBJ1-1; d_gene: TRBD1; v_gene: TRBV6-5; CDR3nt: TGTGCCAGCTCCTCCCACCAGGGGGGTTGGACTGAAGCTTTCTTT; CDR3aa: CASSSHQGGWTEAFF
abundance: few; len: 15; j_gene: TRBJ2-7; d_gene: TRBD1; v_gene: TRBV6-5; CDR3nt: TGTGCCAGCAGCCGGACCGGGACAGGGGGCTACGAGCAGTACTTC; CDR3aa: CASSRTGTGGYEQYF
abundance: .; len: 13; j_gene: TRBJ1-5; d_gene: .; v_gene: TRBV19; CDR3nt: TGTGCCAGTAGTATTTCCCAGGGCCAGCCCCAGCATTTT; CDR3aa: CASSISQGQPQHF
abundance: .; len: 17; j_gene: TRBJ2-1; d_gene: .; v_gene: TRBV4-1; CDR3nt: TGCGCCAGCAGCTTGCGAAGGTTAGACGGAAAAGGCAATGAGCAGTTCTTC; CDR3aa: CASSLRRLDGKGNEQFF
abundance: .; len: 15; j_gene: TRBJ2-1; d_gene: .; v_gene: TRBV6-5; CDR3nt: TGTGCCAGCAGTTACTCGAAGACAGTAGGCAATGAGCAGTTCTTC; CDR3aa: CASSYSKTVGNEQFF
abundance: few; len: 14; j_gene: TRBJ2-7; d_gene: TRBD1; v_gene: TRBV4-1; CDR3nt: TGCGCCAGCAGCCAAGGAGACAGGGCCTGGGGGCAGTACTTC; CDR3aa: CASSQGDRAWGQYF
abundance: .; len: 16; j_gene: TRBJ1-6; d_gene: TRBD1; v_gene: TRBV28; CDR3nt: TGTGCCAGCAGTTTACCGACAGGGGGTAATAATTCACCCCTCCACTTT; CDR3aa: CASSLPTGGNNSPLHF
abundance: .; len: 14; j_gene: TRBJ2-1; d_gene: TRBD2; v_gene: TRBV9; CDR3nt: TGTGCCAGCAGCGGTACGGGGGGGCTTAATGAGCAGTTCTTC; CDR3aa: CASSGTGGLNEQFF
abundance: .; len: 15; j_gene: TRBJ2-2; d_gene: .; v_gene: TRBV30; CDR3nt: TGTGCCTGGAGTGTACTCGGGGTGAACACCGGGGAGCTGTTTTTT; CDR3aa: CAWSVLGVNTGELFF
abundance: .; len: 14; j_gene: TRBJ1-5; d_gene: .; v_gene: TRBV3-1/TRBV3-2; CDR3nt: TGTGCCAGCAGCCAAAAAGGGGGGGGAGGGCCCCAGCATTTT; CDR3aa: CASSQKGGGGPQHF
abundance: .; len: 15; j_gene: TRBJ2-7; d_gene: TRBD1; v_gene: TRBV7-2; CDR3nt: TGTGCCAGCAGCGGAAGAAACAGGGGGGTCAGCGAGCAGTACTTC; CDR3aa: CASSGRNRGVSEQYF
abundance: .; len: 13; j_gene: TRBJ1-5; d_gene: .; v_gene: TRBV10-3; CDR3nt: TGTGCCACCACCGGTGACGTCAGGCAGCCCCAGCATTTT; CDR3aa: CATTGDVRQPQHF
abundance: .; len: 15; j_gene: TRBJ1-4; d_gene: TRBD1; v_gene: TRBV7-9; CDR3nt: TGTGCCAGCAGCTTAGGGGACAGGGAGGCGGAAAAACTGTTTTTT; CDR3aa: CASSLGDREAEKLFF
abundance: .; len: 17; j_gene: TRBJ1-2; d_gene: .; v_gene: TRBV7-8; CDR3nt: TGTGCCAGCAGCTTAAGCGGCGTTGGGTCTTTGGGATCTGGCTACACCTTC; CDR3aa: CASSLSGVGSLGSGYTF
abundance: .; len: 18; j_gene: TRBJ1-4; d_gene: TRBD1; v_gene: TRBV19; CDR3nt: TGTGCCAGTAGTGTCGGGACAGACCCACCACCAACTAATGAAAAACTGTTTTTT; CDR3aa: CASSVGTDPPPTNEKLFF
abundance: .; len: 16; j_gene: TRBJ1-1; d_gene: .; v_gene: TRBV5-1; CDR3nt: TGCGCCAGCAGCCAAGCAATGGGGGGTGTGAACACTGAAGCTTTCTTT; CDR3aa: CASSQAMGGVNTEAFF
abundance: .; len: 12; j_gene: TRBJ2-7; d_gene: .; v_gene: TRBV9; CDR3nt: TGTGCCAGCAGCCCATCCCGGACGGGGCAGTACTTC; CDR3aa: CASSPSRTGQYF
abundance: .; len: 14; j_gene: TRBJ1-5; d_gene: TRBD1; v_gene: TRBV2; CDR3nt: TGTGCCAGCAGCCAACAGGGGAGGGATCAGCCCCAGCATTTT; CDR3aa: CASSQQGRDQPQHF
abundance: .; len: 15; j_gene: TRBJ2-2; d_gene: .; v_gene: TRBV5-1; CDR3nt: TGCGCCAGCAGCTTGGACCACGCGAACACCGGGGAGCTGTTTTTT; CDR3aa: CASSLDHANTGELFF
abundance: .; len: 11; j_gene: TRBJ1-4; d_gene: .; v_gene: TRBV6-5; CDR3nt: TGTGCCAGCACCTTTTCGGAAAAACTGTTTTTT; CDR3aa: CASTFSEKLFF
abundance: .; len: 14; j_gene: TRBJ2-1; d_gene: .; v_gene: TRBV14; CDR3nt: TGTGCCAGCAGCCCGGAGACCGCCTACAATGAGCAGTTCTTC; CDR3aa: CASSPETAYNEQFF
abundance: once; len: 12; j_gene: TRBJ2-7; d_gene: .; v_gene: TRBV28; CDR3nt: TGTGCCAGCAGTTCTAGTTTCTACGAGCAGTACTTC; CDR3aa: CASSSSFYEQYF
abundance: .; len: 16; j_gene: TRBJ2-7; d_gene: TRBD2; v_gene: TRBV7-2; CDR3nt: TGTGCCAGCAGCTTAGGGTTTAGCGGGGGAGCCTACGAGCAGTACTTC; CDR3aa: CASSLGFSGGAYEQYF
abundance: .; len: 14; j_gene: TRBJ2-1; d_gene: TRBD2; v_gene: TRBV2; CDR3nt: TGTGCCAGCAGTGACCGGACTAGCCAGGCAAAGCAGTTCTTC; CDR3aa: CASSDRTSQAKQFF
abundance: .; len: 16; j_gene: TRBJ1-1; d_gene: .; v_gene: TRBV28; CDR3nt: TGTGCCATCTCTTCTTGGGGGGTGGGTAGCCTCGGTAAAGCTTTCTTT; CDR3aa: CAISSWGVGSLGKAFF
abundance: .; len: 14; j_gene: TRBJ1-4; d_gene: TRBD1; v_gene: TRBV6-6; CDR3nt: TGTGCCAGCAGTGGAGGACAGGGAGGAGAAAAACTGTTTTTT; CDR3aa: CASSGGQGGEKLFF
abundance: .; len: 14; j_gene: TRBJ1-1; d_gene: TRBD1; v_gene: TRBV29-1; CDR3nt: TGCAGCGTCCACTGGACAGGGGGGAACACTGAAGCTTTCTTT; CDR3aa: CSVHWTGGNTEAFF
abundance: .; len: 15; j_gene: TRBJ2-3; d_gene: TRBD1; v_gene: TRBV19; CDR3nt: TGTGCCAGTAGCCCGGACAGGGATGGGACAGATACGCAGTATTTT; CDR3aa: CASSPDRDGTDTQYF
abundance: .; len: 17; j_gene: TRBJ1-2; d_gene: TRBD1; v_gene: TRBV14; CDR3nt: TGTGCCAGCAGCCAAGAACACGGGACAGGGCCTAACTATGGCTACACCTTC; CDR3aa: CASSQEHGTGPNYGYTF
abundance: .; len: 14; j_gene: TRBJ2-7; d_gene: TRBD1; v_gene: TRBV6-2/TRBV6-3; CDR3nt: TGTGCCAGCAGTCAAGGGACAGGGAACTACGAGCAGTACTTC; CDR3aa: CASSQGTGNYEQYF
abundance: .; len: 15; j_gene: TRBJ1-5; d_gene: TRBD1; v_gene: TRBV27; CDR3nt: TGTGCCAGCAGCTGGACAGGGGCCACTAATCAGCCCCAGCATTTT; CDR3aa: CASSWTGATNQPQHF
abundance: .; len: 13; j_gene: TRBJ2-5; d_gene: TRBD1; v_gene: TRBV7-2; CDR3nt: TGTGCCAGCAGCCCAGGGACAGAAGAGACCCAGTACTTC; CDR3aa: CASSPGTEETQYF
abundance: .; len: 13; j_gene: TRBJ2-5; d_gene: .; v_gene: TRBV10-2; CDR3nt: TGCGCCACACAAAGGGGGTACCAAGAGACCCAGTACTTC; CDR3aa: CATQRGYQETQYF
abundance: .; len: 14; j_gene: TRBJ2-2; d_gene: .; v_gene: TRBV24-1; CDR3nt: TGTGCCACCAGTATGGGGGCGAATACCGGGGAGCTGTTTTTT; CDR3aa: CATSMGANTGELFF
abundance: .; len: 13; j_gene: TRBJ1-5; d_gene: .; v_gene: TRBV7-8; CDR3nt: TGTGCCAGCAGCCGGGAGATGAATCAGCCCCAGCATTTT; CDR3aa: CASSREMNQPQHF
abundance: .; len: 17; j_gene: TRBJ1-4; d_gene: TRBD1; v_gene: TRBV9; CDR3nt: TGTGCCAGCAGCGTAGGGGCTCCAGGGGGATGGAATGAAAAACTGTTTTTT; CDR3aa: CASSVGAPGGWNEKLFF
abundance: .; len: 15; j_gene: TRBJ1-3; d_gene: TRBD1; v_gene: TRBV5-1; CDR3nt: TGCGCCAGCAGGCCCCAACAGGGGGCTGGAAACACCATATATTTT; CDR3aa: CASRPQQGAGNTIYF
abundance: .; len: 15; j_gene: TRBJ1-5; d_gene: TRBD1; v_gene: TRBV19; CDR3nt: TGTGCCAGCCTTACCAGGGGGGATAGCAATCAGCCCCAGCATTTT; CDR3aa: CASLTRGDSNQPQHF
abundance: few; len: 14; j_gene: TRBJ2-7; d_gene: TRBD1; v_gene: TRBV6-5; CDR3nt: TGTGCCAGCACCCCCACAGGGGGCATGTACGAGCAGTACTTC; CDR3aa: CASTPTGGMYEQYF
abundance: .; len: 18; j_gene: TRBJ2-6; d_gene: TRBD1; v_gene: TRBV27; CDR3nt: TGTGCCAGCAGTTTACGACAGGGTGGAGTCTCTGGGGCCAACGTCCTGACTTTC; CDR3aa: CASSLRQGGVSGANVLTF
abundance: .; len: 12; j_gene: TRBJ2-1; d_gene: .; v_gene: TRBV30; CDR3nt: TGTGCCTGGAGTGTGGTGGGTAATGAGCAGTTCTTC; CDR3aa: CAWSVVGNEQFF
abundance: once; len: 15; j_gene: TRBJ2-2; d_gene: .; v_gene: TRBV5-1; CDR3nt: TGCGCCAGCAGCTTGGATACAGCGAACACCGGGGAGCTGTTTTTT; CDR3aa: CASSLDTANTGELFF
abundance: .; len: 14; j_gene: TRBJ1-4; d_gene: .; v_gene: TRBV6-5; CDR3nt: TGTGCCAGCAGTCAACTAGGGGGGACTGAAAAACTGTTTTTT; CDR3aa: CASSQLGGTEKLFF
abundance: .; len: 15; j_gene: TRBJ1-3; d_gene: TRBD1; v_gene: TRBV5-1; CDR3nt: TGCGCCAGCAGCCCATGGACAGGCTCTGGAAACACCATATATTTT; CDR3aa: CASSPWTGSGNTIYF
abundance: .; len: 12; j_gene: TRBJ1-5; d_gene: .; v_gene: TRBV19; CDR3nt: TGTGCCAGTAGTATGTTAGATCAGCCCCAGCATTTT; CDR3aa: CASSMLDQPQHF